The 6 T cell receptor beta chains reported below all come from one sample, sequenced in a study of T cell responses to AZD1222 COVID-19 vaccine. The table came from immunoSEQ multiplex PCR; TCRdb's copy has only in-frame clones and leaves some out. The sample lists approximately 200,000 clones, roughly nine tenths occurring once. The sequencing used peripheral blood, collected 28 days after the second AZD1222 dose. The source is an adult who received the AZD1222 COVID-19 vaccine.

The chain is built from TRBV11-2 and TRBJ2-1; D unresolved. This CDR3 is 13 amino acids long. Trimming removed 5 bases at V and 11 bases at J, with 16 bases between. CDR1 and CDR2 (germline): SGHAT, FQNNGV. CDR3 DNA: TGTGCCAGCAGCCCCCCGGCCGTGGGAAAGCAGTTCTTC. It specifies CASSPPAVGKQFF.

J is TRBJ2-7 and V is TRBV28; the match to TRBD1 covers 9 bases. The CDR3 runs to 15 residues. Germline CDR1 is MDHEN and CDR2 is SYDVKM. After removal of 6 bases from V and 3 bases from J, the junction contained 9 bases not matched to a gene. Here the CDR3 reads CASSQIRTGDYEQYF. DNA for the CDR3: TGTGCCAGCAGCCAAATCCGGACAGGGGACTACGAGCAGTACTTC.

The chain combines TRBV18 with TRBJ1-6; D possibly corresponds to TRBD1 (6 bases). V was shortened by 3 bases and J by 7 bases, with 10 bases between the two germline ends. Germline V gives CDR1 KGHSH, CDR2 LQKENI. The CDR3 loop spans 14 amino acids. CDR3 sequence: CASSPARGNSPLHF. In nucleotides, the CDR3 is TGTGCCAGCTCACCCGCTAGGGGGAATTCACCCCTCCACTTT.

V usage is TRBV5-4 and J usage is TRBJ1-4; TRBD1 might be the D (5 bases). Trimming cost V 2 bases and J 8 bases, with 13 bases left between them. Germline assignment: CDR1 SGHNT and CDR2 YYREEE (reference sequence). The CDR3 length is 14 residues. This CDR3 reads CASSFRGEAEKLFF. The CDR3 DNA is TGTGCCAGCAGCTTTCGGGGGGAAGCGGAAAAACTGTTTTTT.

The count of this clone is one. This chain links TRBV14 with TRBJ1-4, with a tentative D call TRBD1 (5 bases). The CDR3 spans 16 residues. The germline V gene encodes CDR1 SGHDN and CDR2 FVKESK. The V gene lost 4 bases and the J gene lost 7 bases, with 19 bases spanning the gap. The CDR3: CASSLERGFRSEKLFF. CDR3 DNA sequence: TGTGCCAGCAGCCTCGAAAGGGGTTTTCGAAGTGAAAAACTGTTTTTT.

The CDR3 coding sequence is TGTGCCAGCAGCGTCGGACGGAGCTCCTACGAGCAGTACTTC. Protein product: CASSVGRSSYEQYF. This chain connects TRBV11-3 to TRBJ2-7; D gene unclear. There are 14 residues in the CDR3. The ends were cut back, 5 bases at V and 0 bases at J, with 11 bases in the middle. CDR1 SGHNT and CDR2 YENEEA come from the germline V gene.